Below, one T cell receptor beta chain is given with its context. Antigen specificity is unknown. This sample was included in a study of OX40 agonist ivuxolimab in advanced cancers. Data came from immunoSEQ multiplex PCR; TCRdb stores just in-frame clones and leaves some out. The sample carries 80,000 to 100,000 clones, approximately 93% recorded once. The J segment lost 9 bases and the V segment lost 7 bases, leaving 9 bases of the junction unmatched. This CDR3 is built from 14 residues. The germline CDR1 and CDR2 sequences are MNHEY and SVGAGI. Study conclusions and caveats: Clonal expansion was seen in CD4+ and CD8+ blood T cells by week 6 at 0.1 to 3.0 mg/kg.

Here the sequenced sample was CD4+ or CD8+ T cells sorted from blood, taken in a trial of the OX40 agonist ivuxolimab. The origin of this receptor is an adult with an advanced solid tumor such as melanoma, head and neck, liver or kidney cancer. The chain joins TRBV6-5 to TRBJ1-6; TRBD1 matches 7 bases. CDR3 in DNA: TGTGCCAGCAATCCGGGACAGTATCTTTCACCCCTCCACTTT. Translating gives CASNPGQYLSPLHF.